This note documents a single TCR beta chain sequence. Antigen specificity is unknown. The length of the CDR3 is 17 residues. With 3 bases clipped from V and 7 bases from J, the junction kept 17 bases outside the gene matches. CDR1 and CDR2 from the germline V gene are SGHTA and FQGTGA. The sample comes from a study of cytomegalovirus exposure and HLA in healthy donors. Study observations and caveats: Association of some 18,000 TCR beta sequences with HLA alleles was found at 0.05 false discovery rate in a later analysis.

The PCR ran on 60 Vbeta and 13 Jbeta primers. TCRdb keeps only in-frame clones here, not all; method: immunoSEQ multiplex PCR. The sample includes tens of thousands of clones, about 80% of them seen just once. The receptor comes from a man aged 50-59 years in good health and CMV-seropositive. The chain joins TRBV7-3 to TRBJ2-7; 8 bases are a match to TRBD2. Input material: PBMCs. CDR3 sequence: CASSLERVGAGGREQYF. In DNA form, the CDR3 reads TGTGCCAGCAGCTTGGAGAGGGTAGGGGCGGGAGGCCGAGAGCAGTACTTC.